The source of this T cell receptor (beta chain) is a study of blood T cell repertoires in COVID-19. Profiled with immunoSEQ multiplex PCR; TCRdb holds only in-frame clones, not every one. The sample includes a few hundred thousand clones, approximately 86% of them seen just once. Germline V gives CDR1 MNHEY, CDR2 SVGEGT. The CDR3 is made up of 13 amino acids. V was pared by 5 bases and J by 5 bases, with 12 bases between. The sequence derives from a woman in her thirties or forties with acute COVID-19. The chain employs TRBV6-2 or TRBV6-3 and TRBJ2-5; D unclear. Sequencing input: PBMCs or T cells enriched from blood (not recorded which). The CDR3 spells CASSRLGLETQYF. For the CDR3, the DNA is TGTGCCAGCAGTCGTCTGGGCTTGGAGACCCAGTACTTC.